A single sample gave rise to the 21 T cell receptor beta chains below, sequenced in a study of blood T cell repertoires in COVID-19. Method: immunoSEQ multiplex PCR; TCRdb's copy keeps in-frame clones and lacks some. The data contain approximately 250,000 clones, about nine tenths of them seen just once; the ten biggest clones take up 2% to 2.5%. Specimen: PBMCs or T cells enriched from blood (not recorded which). Receptor source: a woman aged 40 to 49 with acute COVID-19.

The chain combines TRBV5-6 with TRBJ2-1, with 10 nucleotides matching TRBD1. The germline CDR1 and CDR2 sequences are SGHDT and YYEEEE. With 2 bases clipped from V and 4 bases from J, the junction kept 6 bases outside the gene matches. This CDR3 has 16 amino acids. In DNA, the CDR3 is TGTGCCAGCAGCTTCATGGGACAGGGGTTGTACAATGAGCAGTTCTTC. Protein product: CASSFMGQGLYNEQFF.

The V and J genes are TRBV7-9 and TRBJ1-1, with D possibly being TRBD1 (5 bases). CDR3 length: 17 residues. Trimming cost V 4 bases and J 0 bases, with 18 bases left between them. Germline CDR1 reads SEHNR; CDR2 reads FQNEAQ (reference sequence). The CDR3 nucleotides read TGTGCCAGCAGCTCGCCGTGGGGGGGACGAGTGAACACTGAAGCTTTCTTT. It specifies CASSSPWGGRVNTEAFF.

The chain is built from TRBV7-9 and TRBJ2-1; D is unresolved. The CDR3 runs to 16 residues. Per germline, CDR1 SEHNR and CDR2 FQNEAQ (reference sequence). Trimming stripped 0 bases from V and 5 bases from J, with 14 bases between. As DNA, the CDR3 is TGTGCCAGCAGCTTAGCGCTGGGCGACGTTGACAATGAGCAGTTCTTC. Protein: CASSLALGDVDNEQFF.

This clone was detected only once. This rearrangement joins TRBV29-1 to TRBJ2-2; D is possibly TRBD1 (6 bases). The V end was cut by 0 bases, the J end by 1 base, with 12 bases between. CDR1 and CDR2 from the germline V gene are SQVTM and ANQGSEA. The CDR3 spans 16 residues. The CDR3 DNA reads TGCAGCGTTGAAGATCCAAGACAGGTGAACACCGGGGAGCTGTTTTTT. This translates into CSVEDPRQVNTGELFF.

The chain combines TRBV19 with TRBJ1-5; 7 nucleotides align to TRBD1. CDR1 LNHDA and CDR2 SQIVND come from the germline V gene (reference sequence). The CDR3 runs to 15 residues. The V segment lost 2 bases and the J segment 5 bases; nucleotides outside the gene matches: 6. Written as DNA, the CDR3 is TGTGCCAGTAGTATACGGGACAGAGTCGATCAGCCCCAGCATTTT. It encodes CASSIRDRVDQPQHF.

The chain is built from TRBV15 and TRBJ1-5; possibly TRBD1 for D (6 bases). V was trimmed by 1 base and J by 9 bases, leaving 13 bases between them. The germline V gene has CDR1 LNHNV and CDR2 YYDKDF (reference sequence). CDR3 length equals 14 residues. CDR3 nucleotide sequence: TGTGCCACCAGCAGAGGAGGCGGGGGGCCGCCCCAGCATTTT. Amino acids: CATSRGGGGPPQHF.

This clone was recorded only once. The chain couples TRBV7-2 to TRBJ2-1; 9 bases fit TRBD2. Per germline, CDR1 SGHTA and CDR2 FQGNSA. The length of the CDR3 is 14 residues. With V trimmed by 4 bases and J by 8 bases, 6 bases remained unmatched. The chain's CDR3 is CASSSTGTSYEQFF. The CDR3 DNA is TGTGCCAGCAGCTCAACCGGGACTAGCTATGAGCAGTTCTTC.

The genes are TRBV9 and TRBJ2-3; D may be TRBD2 (5 bases). This CDR3 has 16 amino acids. Per germline, CDR1 SGDLS and CDR2 YYNGEE. V lost 0 bases to trimming and J lost 3 bases, with 14 bases between them. CDR3: CASSVEGLPTTDTQYF. CDR3 DNA: TGTGCCAGCAGCGTAGAAGGACTCCCTACGACAGATACGCAGTATTTT.

The chain combines TRBV7-8 with TRBJ2-5; maybe TRBD1 (6 bases). V was pared by 5 bases and J by 2 bases, with 9 bases between. Germline CDR1 SGHVS, CDR2 FQNEAQ. This CDR3 comprises 13 residues. CDR3 loop: CASSPGHQETQYF. As DNA, the CDR3 is TGTGCCAGCAGCCCGGGACATCAAGAGACCCAGTACTTC.

This sequence joins TRBV27 and TRBJ1-6, with D possibly TRBD1 on 6 matching bases. V lost 5 bases to trimming and J lost 3 bases, with 14 bases between them. CDR3 size: 16 residues. The V gene's germline CDR1 is MNHEY and CDR2 SMNVEV (reference sequence). The CDR3 reads CASSSGQIVYNSPLHF. The CDR3 DNA sequence: TGTGCCAGCAGTAGCGGACAGATTGTCTATAATTCACCCCTCCACTTT.

The gene calls are TRBV11-2 and TRBJ2-1; 11 nucleotides agree with TRBD2. Germline V gives CDR1 SGHAT, CDR2 FQNNGV. The length of the CDR3 is 18 residues. J gave up 0 bases and V 1 base, and 5 bases lay outside the gene matches. The CDR3 DNA sequence: TGTGCCAGCAGCTTAGCCCGAACTAGCGGGAGCTCCTACAATGAGCAGTTCTTC. This encodes CASSLARTSGSSYNEQFF.

In this sample, this clone turned up once. The chain joins TRBV18 to TRBJ2-1; 9 positions agree with TRBD1. V was pared by 0 bases and J by 10 bases, with 7 bases of the junction left unmatched. CDR3 length: 15 residues. CDR1 and CDR2 from the germline V gene are KGHSH and LQKENI. The chain's CDR3 is CASSPPSTGGSEQFF. The DNA for the CDR3 is TGTGCCAGCTCACCACCCTCCACAGGGGGCAGCGAGCAGTTCTTC. The full variable domain, rest sourced from reference TRBV18 and TRBJ2-1, is NAGVMQNPRHLVRRRGQEARLRCSPMKGHSHVYWYRQLPEEGLKFMVYLQKENIIDESGMPKERFSAEFPKEGPSILRIQQVVRGDSAAYFCASSPPSTGGSEQFFGPGTRLTVL.

This rearrangement joins TRBV29-1 to TRBJ2-7; 9 nucleotides match TRBD1. Trimming removed 4 bases from V and 1 base from J; junction bases left unmatched: 8. The CDR3 is 15 residues long. Germline V gives CDR1 SQVTM, CDR2 ANQGSEA. CDR3: CSVAGGGQGSYEQYF. The CDR3 DNA follows: TGCAGCGTTGCGGGTGGTGGACAGGGGTCCTACGAGCAGTACTTC.

The chain employs TRBV4-2 and TRBJ2-7, with 11 bases lining up with TRBD2. Germline V lookup: CDR1 LGHNA, CDR2 YNFKEQ. The CDR3 loop spans 16 amino acids. Trimming took 3 bases from V and 2 from J; bases not matched to a gene: 6. Here the CDR3 DNA reads TGTGCCAGCAGCCACGCGACTAGCGGGGACCCCTACGAGCAGTACTTC. Amino acid sequence: CASSHATSGDPYEQYF.

V and J are TRBV6-1 and TRBJ1-2; 7 nucleotides match TRBD1. The J segment lost 7 bases and the V segment lost 8 bases, leaving 13 bases of the junction unmatched. Germline V lookup: CDR1 MNHNS, CDR2 SASEGT. This CDR3 comprises 14 residues. CDR3 coding DNA: TGTGCCAGCCTGGACAGGCGCCTACGGGGTGGCTACACCTTC. Amino acids: CASLDRRLRGGYTF.

V and J are TRBV30 and TRBJ2-3, with 12 nucleotides matching TRBD2. Per the germline V gene, CDR1 is GTSNPN and CDR2 is SVGIG (reference sequence). V gave up 1 base and J gave up 4 bases; unmatched junction bases: 6. This CDR3 comprises 16 residues. This CDR3 is CAWSAASGGASDTQYF. CDR3 DNA sequence: TGTGCCTGGAGTGCGGCTAGCGGGGGGGCCTCAGATACGCAGTATTTT.

The chain couples TRBV24-1 to TRBJ2-3, with 7 bases matching TRBD1. This CDR3 region has 17 residues. CDR1 and CDR2 from the germline V gene are KGHDR and SFDVKD. V was clipped by 0 bases and J by 5 bases; unmatched bases: 10. CDR3 residues: CATSDLRQAGGIDTQYF. The CDR3 nucleotides read TGTGCCACCAGTGATTTGCGCCAGGCAGGGGGTATAGATACGCAGTATTTT.

The rearrangement joins TRBV5-1 to TRBJ1-1; D remains ambiguous. Deletions cut 4 bases from V and 0 bases from J, with 7 bases between. This CDR3 has 13 amino acids. Germline V gene sequence: CDR1 SGHRS, CDR2 YFSETQ. CDR3 loop: CASSEDLNTEAFF. In nucleotides, the CDR3 is TGCGCCAGCAGCGAGGATTTGAACACTGAAGCTTTCTTT. The variable domain in full, completed from reference TRBV5-1 and TRBJ1-1, reads KAGVTQTPRYLIKTRGQQVTLSCSPISGHRSVSWYQQTPGQGLQFLFEYFSETQRNKGNFPGRFSGRQFSNSRSEMNVSTLELGDSALYLCASSEDLNTEAFFGQGTRLTVV.

The chain combines TRBV2 with TRBJ2-1; D is possibly TRBD2 (7 bases). This CDR3 contains 16 residues. Germline values: CDR1 SNHLY, CDR2 FYNNEI. V was shortened by 4 bases and J by 3 bases, with 16 bases between the two germline ends. The CDR3 DNA sequence: TGTGCCAGCAGTGCCAGAGCGGGACAAATCTACAATGAGCAGTTCTTC. The encoded protein is CASSARAGQIYNEQFF.

The J gene is TRBJ1-1, the V gene TRBV11-3; the match to TRBD1 covers 9 bases. Germline V gene sequence: CDR1 SGHNT, CDR2 YENEEA. Trimming at V came to 5 bases and at J to 4 bases, leaving 8 bases not matched to a gene. The CDR3 contains 15 residues. Here the CDR3 reads CASSTRQGVITEAFF. The CDR3 DNA reads TGTGCCAGCAGCACCCGACAGGGGGTGATCACTGAAGCTTTCTTT.

The J gene is TRBJ1-1, the V gene TRBV5-1; D is possibly TRBD1 (5 bases). The CDR3 is made up of 16 amino acids. CDR1 and CDR2 from the germline V gene are SGHRS and YFSETQ. Trimming removed 0 bases at V and 1 base at J, with 13 bases between. This chain's CDR3 is CASSLAGRAENTEAFF. The DNA for the CDR3 is TGCGCCAGCAGCTTGGCAGGGAGGGCCGAGAACACTGAAGCTTTCTTT.